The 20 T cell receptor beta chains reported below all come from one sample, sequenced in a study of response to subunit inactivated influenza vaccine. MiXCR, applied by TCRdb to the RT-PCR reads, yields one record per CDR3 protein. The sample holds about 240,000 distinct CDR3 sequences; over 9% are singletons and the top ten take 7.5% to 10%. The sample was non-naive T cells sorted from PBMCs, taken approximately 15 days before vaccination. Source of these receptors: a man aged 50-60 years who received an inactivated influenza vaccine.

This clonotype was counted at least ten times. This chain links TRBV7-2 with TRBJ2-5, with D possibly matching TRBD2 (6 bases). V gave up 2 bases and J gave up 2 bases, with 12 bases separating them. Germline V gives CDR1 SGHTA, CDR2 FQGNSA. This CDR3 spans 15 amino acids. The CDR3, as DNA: TGTGCCAGCAGCTTACCGGGACTGTTACAAGAGACCCAGTACTTC. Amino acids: CASSLPGLLQETQYF.

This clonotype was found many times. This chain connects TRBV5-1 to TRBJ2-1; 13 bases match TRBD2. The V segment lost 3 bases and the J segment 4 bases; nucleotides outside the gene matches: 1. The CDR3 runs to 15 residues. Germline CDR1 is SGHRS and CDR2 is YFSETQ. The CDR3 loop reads CASSSGLAGYNEQFF. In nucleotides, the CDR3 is TGCGCCAGCAGCTCGGGACTAGCGGGGTACAATGAGCAGTTCTTC.

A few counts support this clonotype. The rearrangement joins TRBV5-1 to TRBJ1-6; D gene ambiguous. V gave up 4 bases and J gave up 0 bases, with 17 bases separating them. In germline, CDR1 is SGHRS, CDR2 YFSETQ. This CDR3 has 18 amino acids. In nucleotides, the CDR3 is TGCGCCAGCAGCGCCGGTCATGGAGGAAGCTCCTATAATTCACCCCTCCACTTT. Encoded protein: CASSAGHGGSSYNSPLHF. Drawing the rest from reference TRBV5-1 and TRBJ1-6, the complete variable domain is KAGVTQTPRYLIKTRGQQVTLSCSPISGHRSVSWYQQTPGQGLQFLFEYFSETQRNKGNFPGRFSGRQFSNSRSEMNVSTLELGDSALYLCASSAGHGGSSYNSPLHFGNGTRLTVT.

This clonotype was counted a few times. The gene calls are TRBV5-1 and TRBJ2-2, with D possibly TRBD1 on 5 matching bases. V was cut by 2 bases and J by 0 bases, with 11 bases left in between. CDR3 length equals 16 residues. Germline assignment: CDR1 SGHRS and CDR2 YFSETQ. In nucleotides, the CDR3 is TGCGCCAGCAGCTTTCAGGGAATCGCGAACACCGGGGAGCTGTTTTTT. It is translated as CASSFQGIANTGELFF.

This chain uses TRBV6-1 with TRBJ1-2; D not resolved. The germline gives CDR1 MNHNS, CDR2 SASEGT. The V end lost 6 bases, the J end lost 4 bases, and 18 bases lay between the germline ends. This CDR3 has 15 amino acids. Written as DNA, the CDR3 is TGTGCCAGCAGCCCTACGGGGTCCTTCTCCTATGGCTACACCTTC. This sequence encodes CASSPTGSFSYGYTF.

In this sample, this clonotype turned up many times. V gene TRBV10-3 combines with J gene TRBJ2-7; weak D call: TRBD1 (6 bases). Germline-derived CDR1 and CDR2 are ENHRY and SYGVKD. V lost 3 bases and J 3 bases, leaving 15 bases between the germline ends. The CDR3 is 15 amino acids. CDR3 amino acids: CAISDSGEFGYEQYF. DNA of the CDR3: TGTGCCATCAGTGATTCAGGGGAGTTTGGCTACGAGCAGTACTTC.

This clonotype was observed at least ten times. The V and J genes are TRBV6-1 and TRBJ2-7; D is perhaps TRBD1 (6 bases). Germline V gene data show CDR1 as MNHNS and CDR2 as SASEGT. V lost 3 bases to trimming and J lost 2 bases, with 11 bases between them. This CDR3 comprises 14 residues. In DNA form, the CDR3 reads TGTGCCAGCAGTGACGACAGGACCCCCTACGAGCAGTACTTC. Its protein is CASSDDRTPYEQYF.

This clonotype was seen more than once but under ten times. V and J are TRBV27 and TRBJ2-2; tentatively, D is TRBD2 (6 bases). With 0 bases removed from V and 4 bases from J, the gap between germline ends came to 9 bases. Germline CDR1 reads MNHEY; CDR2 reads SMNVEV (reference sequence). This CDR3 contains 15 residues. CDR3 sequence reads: CASSLSTGGTGELFF. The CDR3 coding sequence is TGTGCCAGCAGTTTATCGACCGGGGGCACCGGGGAGCTGTTTTTT.

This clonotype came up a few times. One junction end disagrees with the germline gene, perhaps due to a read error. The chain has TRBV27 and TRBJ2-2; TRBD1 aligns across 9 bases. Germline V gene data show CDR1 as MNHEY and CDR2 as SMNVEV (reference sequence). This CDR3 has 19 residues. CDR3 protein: CASSLSDRPGQGNTGELFF. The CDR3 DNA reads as TGTGCCAGCAGTCTATCTGATAGACCGGGACAGGGGAACACCGGGGAGCTGTTTTTT.

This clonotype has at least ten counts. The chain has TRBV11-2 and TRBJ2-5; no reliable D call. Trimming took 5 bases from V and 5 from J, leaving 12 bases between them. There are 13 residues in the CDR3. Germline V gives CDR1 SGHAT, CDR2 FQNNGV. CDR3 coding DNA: TGTGCCAGCAGCCCCCCTATCCCGGAGACCCAGTACTTC. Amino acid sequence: CASSPPIPETQYF.

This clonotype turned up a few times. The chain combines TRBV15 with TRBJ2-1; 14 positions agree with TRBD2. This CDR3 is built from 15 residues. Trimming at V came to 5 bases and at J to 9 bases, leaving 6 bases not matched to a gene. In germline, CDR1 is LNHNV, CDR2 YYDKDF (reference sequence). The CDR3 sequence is CATSLGTSGSGEQFF. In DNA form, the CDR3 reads TGTGCCACCAGCCTGGGGACTAGCGGGAGTGGTGAGCAGTTCTTC.

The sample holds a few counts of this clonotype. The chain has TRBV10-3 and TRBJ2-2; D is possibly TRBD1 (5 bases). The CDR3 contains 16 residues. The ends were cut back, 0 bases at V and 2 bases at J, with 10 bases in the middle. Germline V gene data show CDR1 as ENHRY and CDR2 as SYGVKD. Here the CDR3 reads CAISESRRVNTGELFF. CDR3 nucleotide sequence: TGTGCCATCAGTGAGTCACGCAGGGTCAACACCGGGGAGCTGTTTTTT.

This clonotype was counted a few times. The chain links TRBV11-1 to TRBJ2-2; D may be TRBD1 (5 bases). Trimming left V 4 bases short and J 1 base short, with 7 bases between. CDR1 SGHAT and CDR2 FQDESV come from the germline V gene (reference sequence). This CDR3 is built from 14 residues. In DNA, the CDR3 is TGTGCCAGCAGCTGGCAGGGGAACACCGGGGAGCTGTTTTTT. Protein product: CASSWQGNTGELFF.

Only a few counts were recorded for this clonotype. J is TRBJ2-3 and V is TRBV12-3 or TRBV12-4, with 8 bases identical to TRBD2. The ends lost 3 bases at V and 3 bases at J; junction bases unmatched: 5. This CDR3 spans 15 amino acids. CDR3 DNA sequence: TGTGCCAGCAGTTTTAACACGGGGGGGACAGATACGCAGTATTTT. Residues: CASSFNTGGTDTQYF.

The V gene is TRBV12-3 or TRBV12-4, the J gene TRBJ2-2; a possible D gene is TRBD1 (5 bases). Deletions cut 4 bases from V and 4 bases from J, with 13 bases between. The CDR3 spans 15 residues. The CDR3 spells CASSWGTGATGELFF. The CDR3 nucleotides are TGTGCCAGCAGTTGGGGAACTGGGGCCACCGGGGAGCTGTTTTTT.

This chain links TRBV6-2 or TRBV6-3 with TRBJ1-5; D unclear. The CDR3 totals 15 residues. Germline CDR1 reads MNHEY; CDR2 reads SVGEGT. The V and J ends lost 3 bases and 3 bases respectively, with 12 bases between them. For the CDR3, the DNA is TGTGCCAGCAGTTATTTCGGAACCTACAATCAGCCCCAGCATTTT. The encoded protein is CASSYFGTYNQPQHF.

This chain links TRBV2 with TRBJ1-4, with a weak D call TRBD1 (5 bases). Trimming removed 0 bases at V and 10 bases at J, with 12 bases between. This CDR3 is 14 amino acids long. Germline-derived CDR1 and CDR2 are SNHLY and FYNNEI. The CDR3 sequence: CASSEARGRGKLFF. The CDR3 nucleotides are TGTGCCAGCAGTGAAGCCCGGGGCCGCGGAAAACTGTTTTTT.

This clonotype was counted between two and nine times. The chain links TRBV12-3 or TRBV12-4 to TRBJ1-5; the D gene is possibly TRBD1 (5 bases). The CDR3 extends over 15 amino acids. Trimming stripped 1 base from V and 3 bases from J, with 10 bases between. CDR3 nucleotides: TGTGCCAGCAGTTTAGGTAGGGACTACAATCAGCCCCAGCATTTT. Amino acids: CASSLGRDYNQPQHF.

CDR3 loop: CASSPQKTEFYEQYF. The CDR3 DNA is TGCGCCAGCAGCCCTCAGAAGACAGAATTTTACGAGCAGTACTTC. The J gene is TRBJ2-7, the V gene TRBV4-3, with D perhaps TRBD1 (5 bases). CDR3 length: 15 amino acids. Trimming removed 4 bases at V and 4 bases at J, with 17 bases between. Germline CDR1 and CDR2: LGHNA and YSLEER.

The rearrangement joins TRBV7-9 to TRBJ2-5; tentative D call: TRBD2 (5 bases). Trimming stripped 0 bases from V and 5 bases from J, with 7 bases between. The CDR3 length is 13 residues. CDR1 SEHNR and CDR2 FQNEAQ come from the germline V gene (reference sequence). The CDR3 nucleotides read TGTGCCAGCAGCTTAGCCCTAGCTGAGACCCAGTACTTC. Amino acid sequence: CASSLALAETQYF. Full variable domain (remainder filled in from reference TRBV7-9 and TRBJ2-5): DTGVSQNPRHKITKRGQNVTFRCDPISEHNRLYWYRQTLGQGPEFLTYFQNEAQLEKSRLLSDRFSAERPKGSFSTLEIQRTEQGDSAMYLCASSLALAETQYFGPGTRLLVL.